The 10 T cell receptor beta chains below were found in one sample sequenced in a study of shared clonotypes between healthy human individuals. Only in-frame clones appear in the TCRdb table, and some are missing; sequencing was by immunoSEQ multiplex PCR. Of about 1 million clones listed, about 75% are singletons. Sequencing was performed on memory CD4+ T cells sorted from blood. As to subset: CD45RA-negative fraction. These receptors all come from a man between 18 and 29 years old in good health.

J is TRBJ2-5 and V is TRBV7-2, with D unclear. The CDR3 runs to 15 residues. From germline, CDR1 is SGHTA and CDR2 FQGNSA. V shed 0 bases and J shed 0 bases, with 8 bases lying between them. CDR3 nucleotides: TGTGCCAGCAGCTTAGCGTGGGCATACCAAGAGACCCAGTACTTC. It specifies CASSLAWAYQETQYF.

This chain connects TRBV2 to TRBJ2-7, with 9 bases identical to TRBD1. The trim removed 6 bases at V and 6 bases at J, leaving 6 bases unmatched. Germline V gene data show CDR1 as SNHLY and CDR2 as FYNNEI. This CDR3 region has 13 residues. The CDR3: CASRERTGAEQYF. CDR3 nucleotides: TGTGCCAGCAGGGAACGGACAGGGGCCGAGCAGTACTTC.

The chain recombines TRBV30 with TRBJ2-3, with D perhaps given as TRBD1 or TRBD2 (6 bases each). The CDR3 has 13 residues. Trimming cost V 8 bases and J 6 bases, with 18 bases left between them. CDR1 is GTSNPN, CDR2 SVGIG, per germline (reference sequence). The CDR3 DNA reads TGTGCCGGCGGGGCAGGGGAATTGGATACGCAGTATTTT. It codes for CAGGAGELDTQYF.

Comments on this clone: Other DNA variants within this sample encode the same CDR3. This rearrangement joins TRBV11-2 to TRBJ2-1; D is unresolved. Trimming took off 1 base at V and 4 bases at J, with 5 bases between the two ends. Germline V gene sequence: CDR1 SGHAT, CDR2 FQNNGV. The CDR3 has 13 amino acids. This chain's CDR3 is CASSLARYNEQFF. The DNA for the CDR3 is TGTGCCAGCAGCTTAGCACGGTACAATGAGCAGTTCTTC.

This clone showed up just a few times. The chain carries TRBV6-1 and TRBJ1-4; 8 nucleotides agree with TRBD1. CDR3 length: 14 residues. Trimming cost V 4 bases and J 8 bases; bases outside gene matches: 6. Germline V gives CDR1 MNHNS, CDR2 SASEGT. CDR3 residues: CASSAQGAWEKLFF. The CDR3 region has the DNA TGTGCCAGCAGTGCGCAGGGGGCATGGGAAAAACTGTTTTTT.

On this clone: This may arise from a read error, as a much more abundant clone is one base away. The chain joins TRBV11-2 to TRBJ1-1, with D perhaps TRBD1 (5 bases). This CDR3 has 13 residues. The germline V and J ends were trimmed by 2 bases and 1 base, with 5 bases remaining between them. Germline assignment: CDR1 SGHAT and CDR2 FQNNGV. The CDR3 sequence is CASSLQGNTEAFF. The DNA of the CDR3 is TGTGCCAGCAGCTTACAGGGGAACACTGAAGCTTTCTTT.

The J gene is TRBJ2-3, the V gene TRBV19, with 11 bases matching TRBD2. CDR1 is LNHDA and CDR2 is SQIVND in the germline V gene (reference sequence). This CDR3 region has 16 residues. J was trimmed by 10 bases and V by 0 bases; bases with no gene match: 9. This chain's CDR3 is CASSIDASGGLSPQYF. The CDR3 DNA reads TGTGCCAGTAGTATAGATGCTAGCGGGGGGCTGTCGCCGCAGTATTTT.

This clone was recorded only once. This chain uses TRBV10-3 with TRBJ1-1; weak D call: TRBD1 (5 bases). The CDR3 loop spans 14 amino acids. Trimming removed 6 bases at V and 3 bases at J, with 14 bases between. The germline gives CDR1 ENHRY, CDR2 SYGVKD. CDR3 amino acids: CAISLRASDTEAFF. The CDR3, as DNA: TGTGCCATCAGCCTCAGGGCCTCGGACACTGAAGCTTTCTTT.

This clone was counted at least ten times. The CDR3 region has the DNA TGTGCCAGCAGCAGGGACAGGGCCATCGACGAGCAGTACTTC. This codes for CASSRDRAIDEQYF. The chain is built from TRBV2 and TRBJ2-7, with 9 bases fitting TRBD1. Losses at the gene ends were 6 bases for V and 5 bases for J; bases not matched to a gene: 8. Germline CDR1 is SNHLY and CDR2 is FYNNEI. The CDR3 covers 14 residues.

This chain joins TRBV2 and TRBJ2-5; D is ambiguous. V shed 7 bases and J shed 4 bases, with 16 bases lying between them. Germline V CDR1 and CDR2: SNHLY, FYNNEI. This CDR3 spans 14 amino acids. In DNA, the CDR3 is TGTGCCAGCACGGTGGGCGACGCACGAGAGACCCAGTACTTC. This codes for CASTVGDARETQYF.